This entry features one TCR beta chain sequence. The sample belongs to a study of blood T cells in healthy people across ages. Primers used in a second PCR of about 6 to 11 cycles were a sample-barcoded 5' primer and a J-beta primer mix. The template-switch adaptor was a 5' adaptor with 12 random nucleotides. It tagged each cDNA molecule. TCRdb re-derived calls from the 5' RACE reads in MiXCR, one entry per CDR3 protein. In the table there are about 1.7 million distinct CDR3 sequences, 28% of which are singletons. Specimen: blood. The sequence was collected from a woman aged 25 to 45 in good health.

The CDR3 sequence is CASSPHGGAGSEKLFF. The CDR3 DNA reads as TGTGCCAGCAGCCCCCATGGGGGGGCGGGAAGTGAAAAACTGTTTTTT. This sequence joins TRBV4-2 and TRBJ1-4; D might be TRBD1 (6 bases). V lost 4 bases, J lost 7 bases, and 19 bases lay in between. The CDR3 has 16 residues. Germline CDR1 and CDR2: LGHNA and YNFKEQ.